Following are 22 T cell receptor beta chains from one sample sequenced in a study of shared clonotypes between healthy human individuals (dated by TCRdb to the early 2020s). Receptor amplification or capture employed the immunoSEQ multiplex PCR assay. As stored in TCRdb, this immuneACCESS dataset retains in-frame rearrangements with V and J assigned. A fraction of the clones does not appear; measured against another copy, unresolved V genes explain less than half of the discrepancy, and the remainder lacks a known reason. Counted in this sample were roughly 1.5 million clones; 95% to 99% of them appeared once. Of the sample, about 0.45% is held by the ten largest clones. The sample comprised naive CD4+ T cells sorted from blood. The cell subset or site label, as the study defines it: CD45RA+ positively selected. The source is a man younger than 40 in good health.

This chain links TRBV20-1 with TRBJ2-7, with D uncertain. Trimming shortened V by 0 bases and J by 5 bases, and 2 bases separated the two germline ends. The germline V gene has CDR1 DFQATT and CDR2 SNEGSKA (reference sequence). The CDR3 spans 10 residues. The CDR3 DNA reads TGCAGTGCTAGAGACGACGAGCAGTACTTC. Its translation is CSARDDEQYF.

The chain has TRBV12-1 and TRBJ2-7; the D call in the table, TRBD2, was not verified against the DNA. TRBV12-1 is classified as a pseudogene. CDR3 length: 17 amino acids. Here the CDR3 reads CASSSDAGGGLSYEQYF. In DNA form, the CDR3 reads TGTGCCAGCAGCAGTGATGCTGGAGGAGGACTCTCCTACGAGCAGTACTTC.

CDR3 loop: CASTRERYNEQFF. The CDR3 bases are TGTGCCAGCACCAGGGAGCGTTACAATGAGCAGTTCTTC. J is TRBJ2-1 and V is TRBV2; perhaps D is TRBD1 or TRBD2 (5 bases each). V was clipped by 7 bases and J by 4 bases, with 11 bases between them. CDR1 and CDR2 (germline): SNHLY, FYNNEI. The CDR3 covers 13 residues. Looking up the rest from reference TRBV2 and TRBJ2-1 gives the full variable domain: EPEVTQTPSHQVTQMGQEVILRCVPISNHLYFYWYRQILGQKVEFLVSFYNNEISEKSEIFDDQFSVERPDGSNFTLKIRSTKLEDSAMYFCASTRERYNEQFFGPGTRLTVL.

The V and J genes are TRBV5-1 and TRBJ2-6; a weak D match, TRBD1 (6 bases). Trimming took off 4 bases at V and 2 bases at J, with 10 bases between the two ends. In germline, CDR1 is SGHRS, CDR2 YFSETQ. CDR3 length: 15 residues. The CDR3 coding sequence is TGCGCCAGCAGCCCGGACAGACCTGGGGCCAACGTCCTGACTTTC. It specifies CASSPDRPGANVLTF. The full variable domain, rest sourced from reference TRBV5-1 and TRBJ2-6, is KAGVTQTPRYLIKTRGQQVTLSCSPISGHRSVSWYQQTPGQGLQFLFEYFSETQRNKGNFPGRFSGRQFSNSRSEMNVSTLELGDSALYLCASSPDRPGANVLTFGAGSRLTVL.

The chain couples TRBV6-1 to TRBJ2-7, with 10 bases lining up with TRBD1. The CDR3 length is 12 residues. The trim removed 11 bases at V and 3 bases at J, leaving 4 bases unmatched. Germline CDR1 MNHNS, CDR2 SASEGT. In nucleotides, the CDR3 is TGTGCCGCCCGGGACAGGGGCTACGAGCAGTACTTC. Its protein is CAARDRGYEQYF.

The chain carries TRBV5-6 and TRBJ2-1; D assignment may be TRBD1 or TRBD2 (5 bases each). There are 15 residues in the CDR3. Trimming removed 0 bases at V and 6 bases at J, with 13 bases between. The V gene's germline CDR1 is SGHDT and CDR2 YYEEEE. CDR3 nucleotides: TGTGCCAGCAGCTTGGTTTGGGGGTGGGGCAATGAGCAGTTCTTC. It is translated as CASSLVWGWGNEQFF. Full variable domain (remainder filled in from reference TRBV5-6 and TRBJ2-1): DAGVTQSPTHLIKTRGQQVTLRCSPKSGHDTVSWYQQALGQGPQFIFQYYEEEERQRGNFPDRFSGHQFPNYSSELNVNALLLGDSALYLCASSLVWGWGNEQFFGPGTRLTVL.

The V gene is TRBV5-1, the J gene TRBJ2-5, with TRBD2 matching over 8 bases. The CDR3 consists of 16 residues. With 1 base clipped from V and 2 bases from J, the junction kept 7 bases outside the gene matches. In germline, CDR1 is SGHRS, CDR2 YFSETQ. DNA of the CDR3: TGCGCCAGCAGCTTGATAGGGCTAGCGGGTCAAGAGACCCAGTACTTC. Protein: CASSLIGLAGQETQYF.

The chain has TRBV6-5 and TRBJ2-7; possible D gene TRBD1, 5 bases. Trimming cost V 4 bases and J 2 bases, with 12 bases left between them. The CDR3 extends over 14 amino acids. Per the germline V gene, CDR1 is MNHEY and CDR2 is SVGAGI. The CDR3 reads CASSSTDKTYEQYF. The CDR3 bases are TGTGCCAGCAGTTCCACGGACAAAACCTACGAGCAGTACTTC.

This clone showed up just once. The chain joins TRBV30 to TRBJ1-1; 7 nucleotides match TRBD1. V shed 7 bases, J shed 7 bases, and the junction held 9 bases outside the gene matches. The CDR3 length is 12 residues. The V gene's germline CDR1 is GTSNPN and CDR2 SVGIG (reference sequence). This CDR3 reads CAYTGAEVEAFF. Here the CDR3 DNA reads TGTGCCTATACAGGGGCCGAGGTTGAAGCTTTCTTT.

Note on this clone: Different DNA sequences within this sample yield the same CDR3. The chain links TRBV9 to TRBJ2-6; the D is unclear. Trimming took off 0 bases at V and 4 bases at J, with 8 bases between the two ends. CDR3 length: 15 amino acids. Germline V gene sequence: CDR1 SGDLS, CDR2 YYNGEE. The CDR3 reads CASSVVGSGANVLTF. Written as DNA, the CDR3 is TGTGCCAGCAGCGTAGTAGGGTCCGGGGCCAACGTCCTGACTTTC.

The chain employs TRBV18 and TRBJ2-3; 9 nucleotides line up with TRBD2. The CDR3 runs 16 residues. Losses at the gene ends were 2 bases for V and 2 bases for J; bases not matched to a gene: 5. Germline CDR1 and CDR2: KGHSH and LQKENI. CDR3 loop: CASSPFLAGSTDTQYF. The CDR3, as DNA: TGTGCCAGCTCACCATTCCTAGCGGGGTCCACAGATACGCAGTATTTT.

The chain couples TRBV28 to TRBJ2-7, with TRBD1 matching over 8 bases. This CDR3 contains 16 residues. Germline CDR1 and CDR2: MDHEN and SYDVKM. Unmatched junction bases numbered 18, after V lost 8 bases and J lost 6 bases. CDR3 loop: CASRAPGRQGSGEQYF. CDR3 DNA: TGTGCCAGCCGCGCACCAGGACGACAGGGGAGCGGCGAGCAGTACTTC.

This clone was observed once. CDR3: CSVDAGQGGSYGYTF. CDR3 DNA sequence: TGCAGCGTTGACGCCGGACAGGGGGGCAGCTATGGCTACACCTTC. The V gene is TRBV29-1, the J gene TRBJ1-2; 10 nucleotides align to TRBD1. Germline lookup yields CDR1 SQVTM and CDR2 ANQGSEA. The CDR3 loop spans 15 amino acids. Trimming at V came to 3 bases and at J to 4 bases, leaving 8 bases not matched to a gene.

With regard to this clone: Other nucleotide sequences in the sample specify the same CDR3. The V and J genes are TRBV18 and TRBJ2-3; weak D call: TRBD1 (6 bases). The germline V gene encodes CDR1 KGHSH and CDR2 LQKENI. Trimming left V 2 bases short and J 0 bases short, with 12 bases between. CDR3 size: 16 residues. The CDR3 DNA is TGTGCCAGCTCACCAAGGGGGTCCGCTAGCACAGATACGCAGTATTTT. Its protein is CASSPRGSASTDTQYF.

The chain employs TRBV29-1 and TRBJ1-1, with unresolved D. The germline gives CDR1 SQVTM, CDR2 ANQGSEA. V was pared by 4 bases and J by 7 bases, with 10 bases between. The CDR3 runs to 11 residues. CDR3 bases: TGCAGCGTTGTCGGTGCCTTTGAAGCTTTCTTT. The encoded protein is CSVVGAFEAFF.

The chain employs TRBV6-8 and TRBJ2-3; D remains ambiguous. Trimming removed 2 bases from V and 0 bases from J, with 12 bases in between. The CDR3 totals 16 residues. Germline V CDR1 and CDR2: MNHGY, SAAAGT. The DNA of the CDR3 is TGTGCCAGCAGTTACCCGAGCAGTAATAGCACAGATACGCAGTATTTT. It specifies CASSYPSSNSTDTQYF.

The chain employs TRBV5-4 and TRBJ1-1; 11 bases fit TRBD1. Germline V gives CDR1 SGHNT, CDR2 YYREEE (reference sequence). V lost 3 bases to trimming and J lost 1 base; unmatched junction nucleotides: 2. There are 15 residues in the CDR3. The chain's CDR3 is CASSWDRGKNTEAFF. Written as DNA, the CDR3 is TGTGCCAGCAGCTGGGACAGGGGGAAGAACACTGAAGCTTTCTTT.

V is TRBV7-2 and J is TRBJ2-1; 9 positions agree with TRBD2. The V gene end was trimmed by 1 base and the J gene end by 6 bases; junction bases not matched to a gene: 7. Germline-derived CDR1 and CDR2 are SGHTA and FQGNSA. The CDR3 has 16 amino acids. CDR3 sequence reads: CASSLVPLAGFNEQFF. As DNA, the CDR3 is TGTGCCAGCAGCTTAGTCCCACTAGCGGGTTTCAATGAGCAGTTCTTC.

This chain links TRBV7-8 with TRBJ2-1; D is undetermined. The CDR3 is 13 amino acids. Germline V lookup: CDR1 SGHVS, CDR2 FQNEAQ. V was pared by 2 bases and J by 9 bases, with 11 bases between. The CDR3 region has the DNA TGTGCCAGCAGCTTACACGGATCTACTGAGCAGTTCTTC. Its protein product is CASSLHGSTEQFF.

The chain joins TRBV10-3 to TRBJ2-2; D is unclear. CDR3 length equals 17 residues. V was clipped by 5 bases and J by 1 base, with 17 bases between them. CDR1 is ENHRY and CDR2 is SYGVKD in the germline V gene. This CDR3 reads CAISPNPSVLNTGELFF. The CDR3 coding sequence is TGTGCCATCAGTCCCAACCCCAGCGTGCTGAACACCGGGGAGCTGTTTTTT.

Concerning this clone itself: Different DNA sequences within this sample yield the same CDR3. The CDR3 is CASSLDGASTDTQYF. CDR3 sequence (DNA): TGCGCCAGCAGCTTGGACGGAGCTAGCACAGATACGCAGTATTTT. V gene TRBV5-1 combines with J gene TRBJ2-3, with no clear D. The CDR3 runs 15 residues. CDR1 and CDR2 (germline): SGHRS, YFSETQ. V was pared by 0 bases and J by 0 bases, with 8 bases between. Variable domain in full (rest from reference TRBV5-1 and TRBJ2-3): KAGVTQTPRYLIKTRGQQVTLSCSPISGHRSVSWYQQTPGQGLQFLFEYFSETQRNKGNFPGRFSGRQFSNSRSEMNVSTLELGDSALYLCASSLDGASTDTQYFGPGTRLTVL.

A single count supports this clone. The CDR3 sequence is CASAQVGSGTLLAKNIQYF. For the CDR3, the DNA is TGTGCCAGTGCCCAAGTTGGTAGCGGGACTTTGCTAGCCAAAAACATTCAGTACTTC. This sequence joins TRBV19 and TRBJ2-4; 8 bases match TRBD2. V dropped 8 bases and J dropped 0; count of bases not matched to a gene: 18. Per germline, CDR1 LNHDA and CDR2 SQIVND (reference sequence). The CDR3 runs 19 residues.